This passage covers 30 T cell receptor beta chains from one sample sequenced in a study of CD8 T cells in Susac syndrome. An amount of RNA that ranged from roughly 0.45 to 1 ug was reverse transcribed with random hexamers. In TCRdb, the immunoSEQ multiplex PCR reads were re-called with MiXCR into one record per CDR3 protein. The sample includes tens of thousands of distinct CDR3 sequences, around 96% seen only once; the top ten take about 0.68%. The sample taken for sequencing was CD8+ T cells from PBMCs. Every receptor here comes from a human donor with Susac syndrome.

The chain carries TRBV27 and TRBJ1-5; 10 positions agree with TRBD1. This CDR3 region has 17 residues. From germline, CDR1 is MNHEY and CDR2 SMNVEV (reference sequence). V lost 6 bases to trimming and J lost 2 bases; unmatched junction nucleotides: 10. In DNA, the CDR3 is TGTGCCAGCAGCTCCCACGTCGGACAGGGGGGCAATCAGCCCCAGCATTTT. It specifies CASSSHVGQGGNQPQHF.

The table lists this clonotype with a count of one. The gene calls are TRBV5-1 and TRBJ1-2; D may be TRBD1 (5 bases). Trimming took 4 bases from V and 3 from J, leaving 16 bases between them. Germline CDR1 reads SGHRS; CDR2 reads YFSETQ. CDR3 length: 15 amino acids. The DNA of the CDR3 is TGCGCCAGCAGCCCAACTGGGGGAGGCGACTATGGCTACACCTTC. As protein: CASSPTGGGDYGYTF.

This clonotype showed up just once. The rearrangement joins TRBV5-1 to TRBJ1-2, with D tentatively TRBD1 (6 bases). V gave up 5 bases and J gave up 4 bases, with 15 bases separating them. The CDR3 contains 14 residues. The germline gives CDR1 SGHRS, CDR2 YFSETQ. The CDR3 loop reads CASSSDGGGYGYTF. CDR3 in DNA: TGCGCCAGCAGTTCGGACGGGGGCGGCTATGGCTACACCTTC.

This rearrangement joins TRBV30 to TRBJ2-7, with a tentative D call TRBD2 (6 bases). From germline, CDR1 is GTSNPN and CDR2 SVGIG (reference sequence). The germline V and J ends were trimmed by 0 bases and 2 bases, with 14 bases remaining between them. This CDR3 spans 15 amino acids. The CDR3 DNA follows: TGTGCCTGGAGTGTACGGGGGTTGGACCCCTACGAGCAGTACTTC. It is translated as CAWSVRGLDPYEQYF.

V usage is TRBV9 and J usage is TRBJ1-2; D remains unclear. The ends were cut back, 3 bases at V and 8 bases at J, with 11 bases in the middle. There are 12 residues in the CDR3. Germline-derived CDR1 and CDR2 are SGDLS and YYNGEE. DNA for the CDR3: TGTGCCAGCAGCGGCCTTCGAGGAGGCTACACCTTC. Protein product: CASSGLRGGYTF.

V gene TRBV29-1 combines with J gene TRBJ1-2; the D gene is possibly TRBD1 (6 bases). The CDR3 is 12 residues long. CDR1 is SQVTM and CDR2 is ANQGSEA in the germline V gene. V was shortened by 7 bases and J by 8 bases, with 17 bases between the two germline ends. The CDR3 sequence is CSGSGGARGYTF. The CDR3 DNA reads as TGCAGCGGCTCCGGGGGGGCTCGGGGCTACACCTTC.

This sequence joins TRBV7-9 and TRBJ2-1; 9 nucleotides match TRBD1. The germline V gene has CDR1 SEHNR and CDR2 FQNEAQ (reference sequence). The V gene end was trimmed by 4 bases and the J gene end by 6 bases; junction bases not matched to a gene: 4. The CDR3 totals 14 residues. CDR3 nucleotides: TGTGCCAGCAGCTCCCGGGACAGGGTCAATGAGCAGTTCTTC. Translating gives CASSSRDRVNEQFF. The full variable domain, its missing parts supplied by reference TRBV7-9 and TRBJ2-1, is DTGVSQNPRHKITKRGQNVTFRCDPISEHNRLYWYRQTLGQGPEFLTYFQNEAQLEKSRLLSDRFSAERPKGSFSTLEIQRTEQGDSAMYLCASSSRDRVNEQFFGPGTRLTVL.

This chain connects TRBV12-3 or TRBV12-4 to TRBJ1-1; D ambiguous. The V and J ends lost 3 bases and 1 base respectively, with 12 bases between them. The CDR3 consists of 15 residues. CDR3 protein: CASSLGLTENTEAFF. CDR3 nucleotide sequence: TGTGCCAGCAGTTTGGGCCTTACAGAGAACACTGAAGCTTTCTTT.

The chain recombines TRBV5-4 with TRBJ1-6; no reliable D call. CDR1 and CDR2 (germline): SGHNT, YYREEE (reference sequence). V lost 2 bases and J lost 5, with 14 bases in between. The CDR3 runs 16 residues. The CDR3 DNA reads TGTGCCAGCAGCTTAGGGCCATTCACGGATAATTCACCCCTCCACTTT. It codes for CASSLGPFTDNSPLHF.

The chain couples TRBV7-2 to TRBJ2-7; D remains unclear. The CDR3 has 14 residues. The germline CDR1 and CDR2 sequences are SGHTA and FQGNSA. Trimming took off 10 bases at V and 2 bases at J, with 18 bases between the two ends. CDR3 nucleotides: TGTGCCACCGGTGGGCGAATAGCCCCCTACGAGCAGTACTTC. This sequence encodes CATGGRIAPYEQYF.

CDR3 nucleotides: TGTGCCAGCAGTTTTACAGAGACCCAGTACTTC. Translation: CASSFTETQYF. V gene TRBV28 combines with J gene TRBJ2-5; no clear D. This CDR3 comprises 11 residues. Germline V gives CDR1 MDHEN, CDR2 SYDVKM. V lost 3 bases to trimming and J lost 4 bases, with 3 bases between them.

The CDR3 reads CASSPGGVGAFF. The CDR3 coding sequence is TGTGCCAGCAGCCCGGGAGGTGTTGGAGCTTTCTTT. This sequence joins TRBV7-9 and TRBJ1-1; D is unresolved. Germline V gives CDR1 SEHNR, CDR2 FQNEAQ (reference sequence). The CDR3 has 12 amino acids. Deletions cut 5 bases from V and 10 bases from J, with 14 bases between.

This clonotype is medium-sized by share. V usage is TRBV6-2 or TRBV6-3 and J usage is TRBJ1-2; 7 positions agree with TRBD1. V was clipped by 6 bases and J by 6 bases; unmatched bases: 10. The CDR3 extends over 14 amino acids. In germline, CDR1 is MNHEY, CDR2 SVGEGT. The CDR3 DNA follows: TGTGCCAGCAGCACGAACCGGGACAGTGATGGCTACACCTTC. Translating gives CASSTNRDSDGYTF.

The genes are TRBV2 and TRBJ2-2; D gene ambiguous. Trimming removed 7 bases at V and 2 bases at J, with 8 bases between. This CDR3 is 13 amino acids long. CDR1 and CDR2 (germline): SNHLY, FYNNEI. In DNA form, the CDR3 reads TGTGCCAGCAATGCAGCCAACACCGGGGAGCTGTTTTTT. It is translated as CASNAANTGELFF.

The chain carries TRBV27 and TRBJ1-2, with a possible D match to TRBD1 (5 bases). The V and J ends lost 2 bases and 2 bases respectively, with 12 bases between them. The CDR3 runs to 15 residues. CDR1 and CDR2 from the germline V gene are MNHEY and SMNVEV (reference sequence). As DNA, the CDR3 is TGTGCCAGCAGTTTAAACGGCAGGGCGAACTATGGCTACACCTTC. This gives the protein CASSLNGRANYGYTF.

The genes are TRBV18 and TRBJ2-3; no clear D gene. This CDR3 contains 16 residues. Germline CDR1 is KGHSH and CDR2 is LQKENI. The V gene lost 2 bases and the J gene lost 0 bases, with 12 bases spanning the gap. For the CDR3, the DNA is TGTGCCAGCTCACCAAGCCTTCGAGAGAGCACAGATACGCAGTATTTT. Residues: CASSPSLRESTDTQYF.

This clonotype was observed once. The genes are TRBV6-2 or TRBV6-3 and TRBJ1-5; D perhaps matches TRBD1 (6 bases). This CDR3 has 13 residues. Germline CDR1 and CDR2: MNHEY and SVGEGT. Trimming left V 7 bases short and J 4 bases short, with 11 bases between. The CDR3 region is CASTDRWNQPQHF. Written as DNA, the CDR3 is TGTGCCAGCACGGACAGATGGAATCAGCCCCAGCATTTT.

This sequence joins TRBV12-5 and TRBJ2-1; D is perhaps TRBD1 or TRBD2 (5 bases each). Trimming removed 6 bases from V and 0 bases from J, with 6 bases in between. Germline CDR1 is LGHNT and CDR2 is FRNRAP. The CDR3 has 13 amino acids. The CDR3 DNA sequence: TGTGCTAGTGGGGGGGTCTCCTACAATGAGCAGTTCTTC. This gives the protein CASGGVSYNEQFF.

CDR3 bases: TGTGCCAGCGGCTGGGGTCCTCACTCCTACGAGCAGTACTTC. This gives the protein CASGWGPHSYEQYF. V and J are TRBV6-6 and TRBJ2-7; no reliable D call. Trimming removed 8 bases at V and 0 bases at J, with 14 bases between. This CDR3 comprises 14 residues. CDR1 is MNHNY, CDR2 SVGAGI, per germline (reference sequence).

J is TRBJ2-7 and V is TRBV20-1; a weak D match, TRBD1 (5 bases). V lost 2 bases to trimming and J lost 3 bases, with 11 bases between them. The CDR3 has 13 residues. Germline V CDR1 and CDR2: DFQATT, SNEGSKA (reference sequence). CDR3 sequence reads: CSARPRTHYEQYF. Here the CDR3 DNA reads TGCAGTGCTAGACCTAGGACACACTACGAGCAGTACTTC.

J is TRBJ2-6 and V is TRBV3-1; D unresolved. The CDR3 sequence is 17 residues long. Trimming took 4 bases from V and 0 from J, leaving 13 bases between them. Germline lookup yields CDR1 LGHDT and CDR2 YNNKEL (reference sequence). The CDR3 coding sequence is TGTGCCAGCAGCCCTCGGGTTTCTAGCTCTGGGGCCAACGTCCTGACTTTC. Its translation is CASSPRVSSSGANVLTF.

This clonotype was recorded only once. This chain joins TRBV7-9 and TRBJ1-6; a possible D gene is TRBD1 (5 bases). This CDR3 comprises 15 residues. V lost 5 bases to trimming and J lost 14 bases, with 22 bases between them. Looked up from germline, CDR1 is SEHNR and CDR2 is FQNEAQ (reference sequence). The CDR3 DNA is TGTGCCAGCAGCGCCGTCACAGGCCCTAATAAGGCCCTCCACTTT. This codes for CASSAVTGPNKALHF.

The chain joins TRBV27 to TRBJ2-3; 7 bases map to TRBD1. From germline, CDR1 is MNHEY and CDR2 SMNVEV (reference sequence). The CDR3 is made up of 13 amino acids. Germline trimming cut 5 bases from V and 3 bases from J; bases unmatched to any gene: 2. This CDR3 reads CASSLRGTDTQYF. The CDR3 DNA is TGTGCCAGCAGTCTCAGGGGGACAGATACGCAGTATTTT.

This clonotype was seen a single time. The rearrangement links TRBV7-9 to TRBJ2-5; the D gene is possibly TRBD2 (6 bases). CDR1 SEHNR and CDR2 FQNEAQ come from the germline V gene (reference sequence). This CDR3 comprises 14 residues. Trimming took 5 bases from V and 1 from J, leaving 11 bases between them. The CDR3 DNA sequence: TGTGCCAGCAGCGCCACTAGCAGCCAAGAGACCCAGTACTTC. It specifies CASSATSSQETQYF.

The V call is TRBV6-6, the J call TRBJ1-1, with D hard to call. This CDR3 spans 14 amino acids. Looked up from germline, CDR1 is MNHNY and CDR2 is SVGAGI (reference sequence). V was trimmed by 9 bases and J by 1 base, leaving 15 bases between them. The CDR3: CARSFRCWNTEAFF. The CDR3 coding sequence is TGTGCCAGATCTTTCCGGTGTTGGAACACTGAAGCTTTCTTT.

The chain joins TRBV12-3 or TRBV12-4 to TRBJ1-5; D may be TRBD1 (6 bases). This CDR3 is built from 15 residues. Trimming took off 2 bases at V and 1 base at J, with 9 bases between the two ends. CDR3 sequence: CASSLTTGSNQPQHF. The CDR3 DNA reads TGTGCCAGCAGTTTAACCACAGGGAGCAATCAGCCCCAGCATTTT.

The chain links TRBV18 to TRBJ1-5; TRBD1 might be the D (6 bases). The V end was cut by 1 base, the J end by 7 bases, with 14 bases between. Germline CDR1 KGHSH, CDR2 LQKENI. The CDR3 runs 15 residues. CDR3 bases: TGTGCCAGCTCACCACAGGCAGGGGCGGGACAGCCCCAGCATTTT. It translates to CASSPQAGAGQPQHF.

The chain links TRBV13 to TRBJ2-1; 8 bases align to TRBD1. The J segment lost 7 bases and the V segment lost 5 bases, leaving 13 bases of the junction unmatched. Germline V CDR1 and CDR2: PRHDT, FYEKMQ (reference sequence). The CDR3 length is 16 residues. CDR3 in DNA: TGTGCCAGCAGCCACCTTAAAAGACAGGGGAAAAATGAGCAGTTCTTC. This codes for CASSHLKRQGKNEQFF.

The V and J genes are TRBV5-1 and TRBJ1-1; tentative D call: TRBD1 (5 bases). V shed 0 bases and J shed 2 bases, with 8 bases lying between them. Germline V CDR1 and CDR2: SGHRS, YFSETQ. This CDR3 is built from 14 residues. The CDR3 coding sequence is TGCGCCAGCAGCTTGGGGACATCCAACACTGAAGCTTTCTTT. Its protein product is CASSLGTSNTEAFF. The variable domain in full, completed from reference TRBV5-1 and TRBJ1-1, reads KAGVTQTPRYLIKTRGQQVTLSCSPISGHRSVSWYQQTPGQGLQFLFEYFSETQRNKGNFPGRFSGRQFSNSRSEMNVSTLELGDSALYLCASSLGTSNTEAFFGQGTRLTVV.

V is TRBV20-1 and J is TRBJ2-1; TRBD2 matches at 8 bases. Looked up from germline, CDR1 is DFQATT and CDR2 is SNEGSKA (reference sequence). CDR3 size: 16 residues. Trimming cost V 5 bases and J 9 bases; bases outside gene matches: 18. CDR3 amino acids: CSAPTWVRGARGEQFF. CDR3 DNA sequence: TGCAGTGCTCCAACCTGGGTGCGGGGGGCAAGGGGTGAGCAGTTCTTC.